The next 18 T cell receptor beta chains were all read from a single sample in a study of early T cells in non-severe SARS-CoV-2 infection. TCRdb used MiXCR to reprocess the 5' RACE reads, holding one entry per CDR3 protein. The sample records around 66,000 distinct CDR3 sequences, 5% to 6.5% being singletons. The source was whole blood, collected at baseline. The receptors stem from an adult who was a healthcare worker with PCR-confirmed SARS-CoV-2 infection or an uninfected control (not recorded which).

The gene calls are TRBV12-3 or TRBV12-4 and TRBJ2-6; 8 nucleotides match TRBD1. V shed 5 bases, J shed 3 bases, and the junction held 6 bases outside the gene matches. This CDR3 is built from 16 residues. The CDR3 sequence is CASSNQGALGANVLTF. Here the CDR3 DNA reads TGTGCCAGCAGTAACCAGGGGGCGCTTGGGGCCAACGTCCTGACTTTC.

In its sample, this clonotype was seen a few times. The genes are TRBV3-1 and TRBJ1-2; D call uncertain. V was cut by 0 bases and J by 0 bases, with 11 bases left in between. Germline CDR1 and CDR2: LGHDT and YNNKEL (reference sequence). The CDR3 is 16 amino acids. The CDR3 here is CASSQDRQATNYGYTF. The CDR3 region has the DNA TGTGCCAGCAGCCAAGATAGGCAGGCGACTAACTATGGCTACACCTTC. Full variable domain (rest looked up from reference TRBV3-1 and TRBJ1-2): DTAVSQTPKYLVTQMGNDKSIKCEQNLGHDTMYWYKQDSKKFLKIMFSYNNKELIINETVPNRFSPKSPDKAHLNLHINSLELGDSAVYFCASSQDRQATNYGYTFGSGTRLTVV.

This clonotype was counted at least ten times. V and J are TRBV20-1 and TRBJ2-5, with 9 bases matching TRBD2. The germline V gene encodes CDR1 DFQATT and CDR2 SNEGSKA (reference sequence). V dropped 5 bases and J dropped 1; count of bases not matched to a gene: 5. The CDR3 runs to 14 residues. The CDR3 is CSAPPSGVQETQYF. The CDR3 coding sequence is TGCAGTGCTCCTCCTAGCGGGGTCCAAGAGACCCAGTACTTC.

This clonotype came up many times. This sequence joins TRBV29-1 and TRBJ1-1, with D possibly TRBD1 on 6 matching bases. CDR1 and CDR2 (germline): SQVTM, ANQGSEA. The V end lost 5 bases, the J end lost 5 bases, and 18 bases lay between the germline ends. This CDR3 is 14 amino acids long. CDR3 bases: TGCAGCGTTCTACAGGGTGGGGGAGTAACTGAAGCTTTCTTT. It specifies CSVLQGGGVTEAFF.

The gene calls are TRBV29-1 and TRBJ2-1; the match to TRBD2 covers 14 bases. Losses at the gene ends were 8 bases for V and 2 bases for J; bases not matched to a gene: 5. The CDR3 totals 15 residues. Germline CDR1 is SQVTM and CDR2 is ANQGSEA. The CDR3 is CSSWTSGGTYNEQFF. In nucleotides, the CDR3 is TGCAGCTCTTGGACTAGCGGGGGGACCTACAATGAGCAGTTCTTC.

Many counts were recorded for this clonotype. The rearrangement joins TRBV7-2 to TRBJ2-1, with D possibly being TRBD2 (6 bases). The germline V gene encodes CDR1 SGHTA and CDR2 FQGNSA. Trimming took 5 bases from V and 2 from J, leaving 13 bases between them. This CDR3 contains 15 residues. CDR3 in amino acids: CASSRTGDPYNEQFF. The CDR3 DNA is TGTGCCAGCAGCCGGACGGGGGATCCCTACAATGAGCAGTTCTTC.

This clonotype was picked up many times. The chain employs TRBV7-4 and TRBJ1-3; D gene unclear. Germline V gene sequence: CDR1 SGHVT, CDR2 SQSDAQ. V gave up 5 bases and J gave up 4 bases, with 12 bases separating them. CDR3 length equals 14 residues. CDR3 DNA sequence: TGTGCCAGCAGCCAAGCCCCCCACGGAAACACCATATATTTT. Protein: CASSQAPHGNTIYF.

At least ten counts were recorded for this clonotype. CDR3 bases: TGTGCCAGCAGCTTAAGTGTGGGCTCCTCATACAATGAGCAGTTCTTC. The encoded protein is CASSLSVGSSYNEQFF. V and J are TRBV7-2 and TRBJ2-1; no clear D. Germline V gene data show CDR1 as SGHTA and CDR2 as FQGNSA. Trimming took off 2 bases at V and 4 bases at J, with 15 bases between the two ends. This CDR3 is built from 16 residues.

At least ten counts were recorded for this clonotype. This sequence joins TRBV24-1 and TRBJ1-1, with no clear D. Germline V lookup: CDR1 KGHDR, CDR2 SFDVKD. The CDR3 length is 13 residues. V was pared by 3 bases and J by 2 bases, with 6 bases between. The DNA for the CDR3 is TGTGCCACCAGTGATGCCGTAAACACTGAAGCTTTCTTT. Its translation: CATSDAVNTEAFF.

This clonotype was seen repeatedly, ten times or more. The rearrangement joins TRBV20-1 to TRBJ2-2; TRBD1 matches 8 bases. Germline V gene data show CDR1 as DFQATT and CDR2 as SNEGSKA (reference sequence). The CDR3 is 16 residues long. The V and J ends lost 0 bases and 5 bases, in that order; junction bases with no gene match: 8. This CDR3 is CSARDDRGGGTGELFF. The DNA for the CDR3 is TGCAGTGCTAGAGATGACAGGGGAGGAGGGACCGGGGAGCTGTTTTTT.

This clonotype was seen ten or more times. This chain uses TRBV5-6 with TRBJ2-5; possibly TRBD2 for D (6 bases). V gave up 0 bases and J gave up 4 bases, with 13 bases separating them. The CDR3 runs 15 residues. Germline lookup yields CDR1 SGHDT and CDR2 YYEEEE. The CDR3: CASSLAGEERETQYF. The CDR3 nucleotides are TGTGCCAGCAGCTTGGCGGGAGAAGAGCGAGAGACCCAGTACTTC.

Many counts were recorded for this clonotype. This chain uses TRBV7-6 with TRBJ2-2; 8 bases fit TRBD1. Germline V gene sequence: CDR1 SGHVS, CDR2 FNYEAQ. J was trimmed by 1 base and V by 0 bases; bases with no gene match: 1. The CDR3 has 16 residues. Here the CDR3 DNA reads TGTGCCAGCAGCTTAGCGGGGACAGGGAACACCGGGGAGCTGTTTTTT. It encodes CASSLAGTGNTGELFF. Looking up the rest from reference TRBV7-6 and TRBJ2-2 gives the full variable domain: GAGVSQSPRYKVTKRGQDVALRCDPISGHVSLYWYRQALGQGPEFLTYFNYEAQQDKSGLPNDRFSAERPEGSISTLTIQRTEQRDSAMYRCASSLAGTGNTGELFFGEGSRLTVL.

There are many counts of this clonotype. This chain links TRBV20-1 with TRBJ1-1; 11 bases align to TRBD1. The J segment lost 0 bases and the V segment lost 6 bases, leaving 9 bases of the junction unmatched. Germline lookup yields CDR1 DFQATT and CDR2 SNEGSKA (reference sequence). This CDR3 is 16 amino acids long. The CDR3 loop is CSAPGQGAMMNTEAFF. CDR3 nucleotides: TGCAGTGCCCCCGGACAGGGGGCTATGATGAACACTGAAGCTTTCTTT.

This clonotype was found many times. The chain recombines TRBV10-2 with TRBJ2-5; a weak D match, TRBD1 (6 bases). This CDR3 comprises 16 residues. Germline loops: CDR1 WSHSY, CDR2 SAAADI. Trimming shortened V by 4 bases and J by 1 base, and 16 bases separated the two germline ends. Written as DNA, the CDR3 is TGCGCCAGCAGTGGCCCCGACAGGAGCCTCCAAGAGACCCAGTACTTC. Translating gives CASSGPDRSLQETQYF.

This clonotype was seen at least ten times. J is TRBJ1-1 and V is TRBV5-6; no clear D gene. Trimming took off 2 bases at V and 5 bases at J, with 13 bases between the two ends. This CDR3 has 14 amino acids. Germline assignment: CDR1 SGHDT and CDR2 YYEEEE. Here the CDR3 DNA reads TGTGCCAGCAGCTTCCCGGGCGCTCGGACTGAAGCTTTCTTT. As protein: CASSFPGARTEAFF.

This clonotype was observed a handful of times. The chain recombines TRBV6-5 with TRBJ2-7; 10 nucleotides agree with TRBD1. CDR1 is MNHEY, CDR2 SVGAGI, per germline. The CDR3 contains 13 residues. Losses at the gene ends were 6 bases for V and 8 bases for J; bases not matched to a gene: 7. CDR3 DNA: TGTGCCAGCAGCTCCCGGACAGGGGGACAGCAGTACTTC. Translating it yields CASSSRTGGQQYF.

This chain uses TRBV29-1 with TRBJ2-5; D is uncertain. CDR3 size: 11 residues. V lost 4 bases to trimming and J lost 5 bases, with 8 bases between them. The germline gives CDR1 SQVTM, CDR2 ANQGSEA. The CDR3 loop reads CSVVGFETQYF. CDR3 DNA: TGCAGCGTTGTCGGGTTCGAGACCCAGTACTTC.

This clonotype was counted ten times or more. The gene calls are TRBV18 and TRBJ2-5; no clear D gene. V was clipped by 0 bases and J by 4 bases, with 6 bases between them. The CDR3 totals 13 residues. Germline-derived CDR1 and CDR2 are KGHSH and LQKENI. The CDR3 DNA reads TGTGCCAGCTCACCACCGGGCGCAGAGACCCAGTACTTC. Its translation is CASSPPGAETQYF.